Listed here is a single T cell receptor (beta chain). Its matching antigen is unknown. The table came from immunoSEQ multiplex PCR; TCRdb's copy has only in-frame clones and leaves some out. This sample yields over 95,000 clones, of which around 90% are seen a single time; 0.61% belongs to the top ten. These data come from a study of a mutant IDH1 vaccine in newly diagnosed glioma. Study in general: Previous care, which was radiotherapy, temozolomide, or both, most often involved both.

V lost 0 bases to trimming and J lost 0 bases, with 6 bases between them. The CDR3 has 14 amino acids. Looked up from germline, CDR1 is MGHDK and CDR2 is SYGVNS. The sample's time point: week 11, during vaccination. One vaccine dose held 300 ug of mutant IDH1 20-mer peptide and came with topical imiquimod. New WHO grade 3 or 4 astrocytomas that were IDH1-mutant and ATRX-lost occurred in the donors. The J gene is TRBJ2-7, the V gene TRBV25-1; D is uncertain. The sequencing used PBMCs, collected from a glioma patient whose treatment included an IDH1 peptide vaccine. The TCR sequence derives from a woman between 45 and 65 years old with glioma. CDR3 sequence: CASSEYLLSYEQYF. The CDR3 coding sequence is TGTGCCAGCAGTGAATATCTGCTCTCCTACGAGCAGTACTTC.